Shown below are 26 T cell receptor beta chains from a single sample sequenced in a study of blood T cell repertoires in COVID-19. Some clones are missing from TCRdb's copy, which holds only in-frame ones; the method was immunoSEQ multiplex PCR. This sample carries approximately 200,000 clones, about 91% of them seen once, and the ten largest clones take around 2%. The specimen was PBMCs or T cells enriched from blood (not recorded which). The receptors here all came from a woman aged 40 to 50 with acute COVID-19.

The genes are TRBV28 and TRBJ1-5; possibly TRBD1 for D (5 bases). The CDR3 runs 14 residues. The germline gives CDR1 MDHEN, CDR2 SYDVKM. Deletions cut 2 bases from V and 2 bases from J, with 7 bases between. CDR3 in amino acids: CASSLTGRNQPQHF. In DNA, the CDR3 is TGTGCCAGCAGTTTAACAGGACGCAATCAGCCCCAGCATTTT.

This chain links TRBV7-2 with TRBJ1-2; possibly TRBD1 for D (6 bases). The CDR3 covers 13 residues. In germline, CDR1 is SGHTA, CDR2 FQGNSA. V was trimmed by 3 bases and J by 3 bases, leaving 8 bases between them. This chain's CDR3 is CASSFAGDYGYTF. In DNA, the CDR3 is TGTGCCAGCAGCTTCGCAGGGGACTATGGCTACACCTTC.

This clone came up a few times. The CDR3 is CASRKGGQGNYEQYF. The CDR3 DNA reads TGTGCCAGTAGAAAAGGAGGACAGGGGAACTACGAGCAGTACTTC. The chain has TRBV19 and TRBJ2-7; 9 bases agree with TRBD1. V was pared by 6 bases and J by 3 bases, with 9 bases of the junction left unmatched. The CDR3 has 15 amino acids. The germline V gene has CDR1 LNHDA and CDR2 SQIVND (reference sequence).

The chain employs TRBV20-1 and TRBJ1-2, with TRBD1 identical over 9 bases. V dropped 3 bases and J dropped 8; count of bases not matched to a gene: 10. Germline assignment: CDR1 DFQATT and CDR2 SNEGSKA (reference sequence). The CDR3 consists of 14 residues. The CDR3 loop is CSASSTGQGGGYTF. The DNA for the CDR3 is TGCAGTGCTAGTAGCACGGGACAGGGTGGCGGCTACACCTTC.

J is TRBJ1-2 and V is TRBV5-8; D not certain. Trimming took 0 bases from V and 4 from J, leaving 13 bases between them. Germline loops: CDR1 SGHTS, CDR2 YDEGEE. The CDR3 length is 15 residues. The chain's CDR3 is CASSLGTGLGYGYTF. The CDR3 region has the DNA TGTGCCAGCAGCTTGGGCACGGGGTTGGGCTATGGCTACACCTTC.

The chain links TRBV6-2 or TRBV6-3 to TRBJ2-5; no clear D. CDR1 and CDR2 (germline): MNHEY, SVGEGT. The ends were cut back, 4 bases at V and 2 bases at J, with 5 bases in the middle. This CDR3 region has 12 residues. For the CDR3, the DNA is TGTGCCAGCAGTTCCACACAAGAGACCCAGTACTTC. This codes for CASSSTQETQYF.

The V gene is TRBV6-1, the J gene TRBJ1-2; 8 positions agree with TRBD1. The J segment lost 2 bases and the V segment lost 3 bases, leaving 8 bases of the junction unmatched. The CDR3 extends over 16 amino acids. Germline CDR1 and CDR2: MNHNS and SASEGT. The CDR3 sequence is CASSEYSGTGNYGYTF. The CDR3 DNA reads TGTGCCAGCAGTGAGTATTCTGGGACAGGCAACTATGGCTACACCTTC.

This chain links TRBV7-9 with TRBJ2-5; 8 nucleotides match TRBD1. Germline lookup yields CDR1 SEHNR and CDR2 FQNEAQ (reference sequence). Germline trimming cut 1 base from V and 7 bases from J; bases unmatched to any gene: 14. This CDR3 has 17 residues. The CDR3 DNA reads TGTGCCAGCAGCTTAGACTCTTTTGGACAGGGCCACGGGACCCAGTACTTC. Protein: CASSLDSFGQGHGTQYF.

The V call is TRBV10-2, the J call TRBJ2-3; 11 nucleotides align to TRBD2. From germline, CDR1 is WSHSY and CDR2 SAAADI. V trimming: 7 bases; J trimming: 0 bases; junction bases outside the gene matches: 3. CDR3 size: 15 residues. Here the CDR3 reads CASMTSGKSTDTQYF. Here the CDR3 DNA reads TGCGCCAGCATGACTAGCGGGAAAAGCACAGATACGCAGTATTTT.

This sequence joins TRBV5-4 and TRBJ1-1; tentative D call: TRBD1 (6 bases). The CDR3 loop spans 13 amino acids. From germline, CDR1 is SGHNT and CDR2 YYREEE (reference sequence). V was pared by 4 bases and J by 1 base, with 8 bases between. The chain's CDR3 is CASSQDRNTEAFF. The DNA of the CDR3 is TGTGCCAGCAGCCAGGACAGGAACACTGAAGCTTTCTTT.

This chain links TRBV4-1 with TRBJ2-1, with a weak D call TRBD2 (6 bases). The V gene's germline CDR1 is MGHRA and CDR2 YSYEKL. This CDR3 has 17 residues. Trimming stripped 0 bases from V and 5 bases from J, with 17 bases between. CDR3 sequence reads: CASSQDPGLRRNNEQFF. As DNA, the CDR3 is TGCGCCAGCAGCCAAGATCCGGGACTCCGACGTAACAATGAGCAGTTCTTC.

The chain recombines TRBV27 with TRBJ2-3; D is unresolved. The CDR3 runs 14 residues. CDR1 and CDR2 from the germline V gene are MNHEY and SMNVEV (reference sequence). Trimming removed 0 bases at V and 5 bases at J, with 9 bases between. CDR3 DNA sequence: TGTGCCAGCAGTTTATCGAGTGCGGAAGATACGCAGTATTTT. This sequence encodes CASSLSSAEDTQYF.

The J gene is TRBJ2-1, the V gene TRBV19; D might be TRBD2 (5 bases). The germline V gene encodes CDR1 LNHDA and CDR2 SQIVND (reference sequence). CDR3 length equals 14 residues. Trimming stripped 6 bases from V and 9 bases from J, with 18 bases between. In nucleotides, the CDR3 is TGTGCCAGTAGGGGTCGCCGGGGAAGCGGTGAGCAGTTCTTC. It codes for CASRGRRGSGEQFF.

The rearrangement links TRBV5-4 to TRBJ1-2, with TRBD1 matching over 10 bases. This CDR3 contains 15 residues. Germline-derived CDR1 and CDR2 are SGHNT and YYREEE (reference sequence). The trim removed 4 bases at V and 5 bases at J, leaving 8 bases unmatched. CDR3 protein: CASSARQGAWYGYTF. Written as DNA, the CDR3 is TGTGCCAGCAGCGCGAGACAGGGGGCTTGGTATGGCTACACCTTC.

In its sample, this clone was seen a few times. The chain recombines TRBV5-1 with TRBJ1-2; 7 bases map to TRBD1. V was clipped by 0 bases and J by 4 bases; unmatched bases: 9. Germline V gene sequence: CDR1 SGHRS, CDR2 YFSETQ. The CDR3 loop spans 16 amino acids. This CDR3 reads CASSLASGDRSYGYTF. CDR3 bases: TGCGCCAGCAGCTTGGCCTCCGGGGACAGAAGCTATGGCTACACCTTC.

This chain uses TRBV9 with TRBJ1-3; D is unclear. The V end lost 7 bases, the J end lost 0 bases, and 14 bases lay between the germline ends. Germline loops: CDR1 SGDLS, CDR2 YYNGEE. This CDR3 is built from 15 residues. This chain's CDR3 is CASGGRVASGNTIYF. CDR3 sequence (DNA): TGTGCCAGCGGAGGGAGAGTCGCCTCTGGAAACACCATATATTTT.

V usage is TRBV30 and J usage is TRBJ2-7; D uncertain. Trimming removed 2 bases at V and 9 bases at J, with 14 bases between. This CDR3 has 12 residues. The germline V gene has CDR1 GTSNPN and CDR2 SVGIG (reference sequence). The CDR3 protein is CAWSSAYSGQYF. The CDR3 region has the DNA TGTGCCTGGAGTTCCGCCTATTCGGGGCAGTACTTC.

The count of this clone is one. This CDR3 reads CASSLYLDRGREKLFF. CDR3 coding DNA: TGTGCCAGCAGCTTATACCTTGACAGGGGGCGTGAAAAACTGTTTTTT. This rearrangement joins TRBV11-2 to TRBJ1-4; TRBD1 agrees at 10 bases. Germline CDR1 and CDR2: SGHAT and FQNNGV. The V and J ends lost 2 bases and 7 bases, in that order; junction bases with no gene match: 7. The CDR3 contains 16 residues.

The V and J genes are TRBV3-1 (or the pseudogene TRBV3-2) and TRBJ1-3, with D perhaps TRBD1 (6 bases). The CDR3 loop spans 18 amino acids. The germline V and J ends were trimmed by 4 bases and 0 bases, with 19 bases remaining between them. Germline V gives CDR1 LGHDT, CDR2 YNNKEL (reference sequence). The CDR3 is CASSPSRGQQISGNTIYF. The CDR3 DNA reads as TGTGCCAGCAGCCCGTCCCGTGGACAGCAAATCTCTGGAAACACCATATATTTT.

The chain couples TRBV18 to TRBJ1-4; 8 positions agree with TRBD1. The J segment lost 8 bases and the V segment lost 2 bases, leaving 4 bases of the junction unmatched. CDR1 is KGHSH, CDR2 LQKENI, per germline. There are 14 residues in the CDR3. DNA for the CDR3: TGTGCCAGCTCACCAGGGACAGGAAACGAAAAACTGTTTTTT. It codes for CASSPGTGNEKLFF.

The chain combines TRBV18 with TRBJ2-2; 9 bases fit TRBD1. The V gene's germline CDR1 is KGHSH and CDR2 LQKENI. Trimming removed 3 bases from V and 3 bases from J; junction bases left unmatched: 2. The CDR3 runs 15 residues. CDR3 residues: CASSPDRGYTGELFF. As DNA, the CDR3 is TGTGCCAGCTCACCGGACAGGGGATACACCGGGGAGCTGTTTTTT. Full variable domain (remainder filled in from reference TRBV18 and TRBJ2-2): NAGVMQNPRHLVRRRGQEARLRCSPMKGHSHVYWYRQLPEEGLKFMVYLQKENIIDESGMPKERFSAEFPKEGPSILRIQQVVRGDSAAYFCASSPDRGYTGELFFGEGSRLTVL.

The chain couples TRBV19 to TRBJ2-7; D unclear. V lost 1 base to trimming and J lost 2 bases, with 12 bases between them. Looked up from germline, CDR1 is LNHDA and CDR2 is SQIVND (reference sequence). This CDR3 is built from 15 residues. The CDR3 sequence: CASSIGLSSTYEQYF. The CDR3 DNA is TGTGCCAGTAGTATAGGACTCAGTAGCACCTACGAGCAGTACTTC. Filled out from reference TRBV19 and TRBJ2-7, the complete variable domain reads DGGITQSPKYLFRKEGQNVTLSCEQNLNHDAMYWYRQDPGQGLRLIYYSQIVNDFQKGDIAEGYSVSREKKESFPLTVTSAQKNPTAFYLCASSIGLSSTYEQYFGPGTRLTVT.

This chain connects TRBV19 to TRBJ2-1; D not resolved. Trimming left V 6 bases short and J 0 bases short, with 12 bases between. This CDR3 is 15 amino acids long. Per the germline V gene, CDR1 is LNHDA and CDR2 is SQIVND (reference sequence). The CDR3 spells CASSPPESSYNEQFF. The CDR3 DNA is TGTGCCAGTAGCCCCCCCGAGAGCTCCTACAATGAGCAGTTCTTC.

Only one count was recorded for this clone. The CDR3 region is CASSQPPGTTNEKLFF. DNA of the CDR3: TGTGCCAGCTCACAACCCCCAGGTACCACTAATGAAAAACTGTTTTTT. The chain is built from TRBV18 and TRBJ1-4; no firm D call. Between the trimmed V and J ends, which lost 4 bases and 2 bases, there was a span of 14 bases. CDR3 length equals 16 residues. Germline assignment: CDR1 KGHSH and CDR2 LQKENI.

The chain links TRBV19 to TRBJ1-3; 7 bases map to TRBD1. Germline V gene data show CDR1 as LNHDA and CDR2 as SQIVND (reference sequence). This CDR3 has 15 residues. V lost 3 bases to trimming and J lost 0 bases; unmatched junction nucleotides: 2. The CDR3 here is CASSMDRRSGNTIYF. The CDR3 DNA reads TGTGCCAGTAGTATGGACAGGCGCTCTGGAAACACCATATATTTT.

The J gene is TRBJ2-2, the V gene TRBV12-5, with D tentatively TRBD2 (5 bases). The germline V gene encodes CDR1 LGHNT and CDR2 FRNRAP. This CDR3 has 15 residues. Trimming cost V 5 bases and J 8 bases, with 18 bases left between them. The CDR3 sequence is CASGLRTGRGGELFF. The CDR3 DNA reads TGTGCTAGTGGTCTTAGGACTGGTCGCGGAGGGGAGCTGTTTTTT.